A single sample is the source of the 12 T cell receptor beta chains below, sequenced in a study of breast tumors, draining lymph nodes, adjacent tissues (TCRdb year 2016). The axillary draining lymph nodes of breast cancer patients were the source of the lymph node samples. The library was generated by multiplex PCR. The listed sequencing device is Illumina HiSeq 2000. Starting from the raw public reads, TCRdb applied fastp trimming at Q25, assembled clones with MiXCR and retained in-frame beta chains. Merged by CDR3 protein, the rows form single entries marked with the most common genes and DNA. This sample has approximately 230,000 distinct CDR3 sequences in its table, and under 40% of those were observed once. The top ten constitute over 3.5% of the sample. Sequencing was done on a sample of axillary lymph node tissue. All receptors come from a female donor with breast cancer. Some clones in this sample may be carry-over from other donors' samples.

In its sample, this clonotype was seen many times. The chain recombines TRBV2 with TRBJ2-1; no clear D gene. V was shortened by 4 bases and J by 3 bases, with 13 bases between the two germline ends. Germline V gene lookup returns CDR1 SNHLY and CDR2 FYNNEI. This CDR3 comprises 15 residues. The CDR3 protein is CASSGRVLFYNEQFF. CDR3 in DNA: TGTGCCAGCAGTGGCCGGGTCCTATTCTACAATGAGCAGTTCTTC.

The genes are TRBV27 and TRBJ1-5, with D perhaps matching TRBD1 (6 bases). Germline V gives CDR1 MNHEY, CDR2 SMNVEV (reference sequence). V lost 5 bases and J 3 bases, leaving 14 bases between the germline ends. The CDR3 spans 15 residues. In nucleotides, the CDR3 is TGTGCCAGCAGTCCGGGACAATCCCCCAATCAGCCCCAGCATTTT. As protein: CASSPGQSPNQPQHF.

As to this clonotype: A much more abundant neighbour one base away suggests this may be a read error. The chain has TRBV7-6 and TRBJ2-7; TRBD2 agrees at 9 bases. This CDR3 contains 16 residues. CDR1 is SGHVS and CDR2 is FNYEAQ in the germline V gene. Trimming cost V 4 bases and J 3 bases; bases outside gene matches: 10. CDR3 coding DNA: TGTGCCAGCAGCTCCATAGCGGGGGTGGTGAACTACGAGCAGTACTTC. This codes for CASSSIAGVVNYEQYF.

This clonotype turned up a few times. The J gene is TRBJ1-2, the V gene TRBV10-1, with D maybe TRBD1 (5 bases). Germline CDR1 reads WNHNN; CDR2 reads SYGVQD (reference sequence). Between the trimmed V and J ends, which lost 3 bases and 8 bases, there was a span of 13 bases. The CDR3 covers 13 residues. The CDR3 loop reads CASSETRDGGYTF. CDR3 sequence (DNA): TGCGCCAGCAGTGAAACAAGGGACGGGGGCTACACCTTC.

This clonotype was counted many times. The chain employs TRBV24-1 and TRBJ2-3, with D possibly matching TRBD1 (6 bases). Trimming stripped 4 bases from V and 4 bases from J, with 14 bases between. CDR1 is KGHDR, CDR2 SFDVKD, per germline. CDR3 length equals 15 residues. The CDR3: CATSDRGLSPDTQYF. CDR3 DNA: TGTGCCACCAGTGACAGGGGTTTGAGTCCAGATACGCAGTATTTT.

Ten or more counts support this clonotype. The chain employs TRBV30 and TRBJ2-7; 8 bases match TRBD2. The V and J ends lost 0 bases and 3 bases, in that order; junction bases with no gene match: 10. The CDR3 length is 16 residues. The germline CDR1 and CDR2 sequences are GTSNPN and SVGIG (reference sequence). The CDR3 DNA reads TGTGCCTGGAGTGTAATTTCCGAGCGGGGGCTCTACGAGCAGTACTTC. It is translated as CAWSVISERGLYEQYF.

This clonotype was seen many times. This chain uses TRBV3-1 with TRBJ2-3; D is uncertain. V lost 4 bases and J lost 5, with 10 bases in between. The CDR3 contains 13 residues. Germline V lookup: CDR1 LGHDT, CDR2 YNNKEL (reference sequence). CDR3 in DNA: TGTGCCAGCAGCCGGAACGGACGAGATACGCAGTATTTT. It codes for CASSRNGRDTQYF.

This rearrangement joins TRBV5-1 to TRBJ1-2; D not resolved. CDR1 and CDR2 (germline): SGHRS, YFSETQ. This CDR3 is built from 13 residues. Trimming cost V 7 bases and J 5 bases, with 15 bases left between them. The chain's CDR3 is CASGLAGQYGYTF. Here the CDR3 DNA reads TGCGCCAGCGGCCTGGCCGGGCAGTATGGCTACACCTTC.

This chain connects TRBV5-1 to TRBJ1-1; weak D call: TRBD1 (5 bases). V lost 0 bases to trimming and J lost 0 bases, with 12 bases between them. Germline V CDR1 and CDR2: SGHRS, YFSETQ. The CDR3 covers 16 residues. The chain's CDR3 is CASSLARGPMNTEAFF. CDR3 in DNA: TGCGCCAGCAGCTTGGCCCGGGGCCCAATGAACACTGAAGCTTTCTTT.

This clonotype was counted a single time. The chain has TRBV7-3 and TRBJ2-7; D ambiguous. The germline CDR1 and CDR2 sequences are SGHTA and FQGTGA. The CDR3 loop spans 14 amino acids. The CDR3 loop reads CAQRRDRQPYEQYF. The CDR3 region has the DNA TGTGCTCAGCGACGAGATCGACAACCGTACGAGCAGTACTTC.

In this sample, this clonotype turned up many times. This chain connects TRBV7-3 to TRBJ2-3, with TRBD2 identical over 9 bases. The germline V gene has CDR1 SGHTA and CDR2 FQGTGA. Germline trimming cut 5 bases from V and 2 bases from J; bases unmatched to any gene: 8. This CDR3 is built from 16 residues. CDR3 residues: CASSRGTSYSTDTQYF. The CDR3 DNA is TGTGCCAGCAGCCGAGGGACTAGCTATTCCACAGATACGCAGTATTTT.

The chain combines TRBV7-9 with TRBJ2-5; D may be TRBD2 (7 bases). V dropped 0 bases and J dropped 6 bases, with 11 bases sitting between them. The CDR3 spans 14 residues. The germline gives CDR1 SEHNR, CDR2 FQNEAQ (reference sequence). The chain's CDR3 is CASSLAGGEKTQYF. The CDR3 nucleotides read TGTGCCAGCAGCTTAGCAGGGGGGGAAAAGACCCAGTACTTC.